These 18 T cell receptor beta chains were all obtained from the same sample, sequenced in a study of T cell responses to AZD1222 COVID-19 vaccine. Libraries were prepared by immunoSEQ multiplex PCR; TCRdb keeps only in-frame clonotypes and omits some of them. The sample has some 150,000 clones, around 90% seen once. Sequenced here: peripheral blood, sampled on day 0 of AZD1222 vaccination. These TCRs come from an adult in good health.

This clone has a single count. This chain joins TRBV5-1 and TRBJ1-1; D might be TRBD1 (5 bases). CDR1 SGHRS and CDR2 YFSETQ come from the germline V gene. With 7 bases removed from V and 1 base from J, the gap between germline ends came to 11 bases. The CDR3 has 13 amino acids. DNA for the CDR3: TGCGCCAGCTTTGACAGTCCGAACACTGAAGCTTTCTTT. Translated: CASFDSPNTEAFF.

The chain recombines TRBV3-1 (or the pseudogene TRBV3-2) with TRBJ1-2, with TRBD1 identical over 8 bases. Losses at the gene ends were 6 bases for V and 4 bases for J; bases not matched to a gene: 13. The CDR3 is made up of 16 amino acids. CDR1 and CDR2 (germline): LGHDT, YNNKEL (reference sequence). This chain's CDR3 is CASSQDRAPFFYGYTF. The CDR3 DNA reads as TGTGCCAGCAGTCAGGACAGGGCACCTTTCTTCTATGGCTACACCTTC.

This sequence joins TRBV2 and TRBJ1-5; the D gene is possibly TRBD1 (5 bases). The germline V and J ends were trimmed by 6 bases and 4 bases, with 10 bases remaining between them. Germline CDR1 and CDR2: SNHLY and FYNNEI. The length of the CDR3 is 13 residues. CDR3 region: CASRGRANQPQHF. CDR3 coding DNA: TGTGCCAGCAGGGGACGGGCAAATCAGCCCCAGCATTTT.

This chain links TRBV28 with TRBJ1-3, with D possibly TRBD1 on 6 matching bases. Germline V lookup: CDR1 MDHEN, CDR2 SYDVKM. Between the trimmed V and J ends, which lost 8 bases and 1 base, there was a span of 21 bases. CDR3 length: 17 residues. The CDR3 is CASLGSKGQISGNTIYF. The CDR3 nucleotides read TGTGCCAGCCTTGGATCAAAGGGACAAATATCTGGAAACACCATATATTTT.

This chain joins TRBV6-1 and TRBJ1-2, with D perhaps TRBD1 (5 bases). The V end lost 2 bases, the J end lost 2 bases, and 9 bases lay between the germline ends. CDR3 size: 14 residues. Germline V gene sequence: CDR1 MNHNS, CDR2 SASEGT. This CDR3 reads CASSESGRNYGYTF. The CDR3 DNA follows: TGTGCCAGCAGTGAATCAGGGAGGAACTATGGCTACACCTTC.

V usage is TRBV12-3 or TRBV12-4 and J usage is TRBJ1-1; maybe TRBD1 (5 bases). Trimming removed 3 bases from V and 10 bases from J, with 15 bases in between. This CDR3 has 13 amino acids. CDR3 protein: CASSLSGPDIAFF. The CDR3 DNA sequence: TGTGCCAGCAGTTTGTCAGGGCCAGACATAGCTTTCTTT.

The V gene is TRBV28, the J gene TRBJ1-2; the D gene is possibly TRBD1 (5 bases). Germline values: CDR1 MDHEN, CDR2 SYDVKM. The CDR3 runs to 11 residues. CDR3 protein: CAAGGSYGYTF. In nucleotides, the CDR3 is TGTGCGGCGGGGGGGAGCTATGGCTACACCTTC.

The J gene is TRBJ1-4, the V gene TRBV7-9; perhaps TRBD1 as D (6 bases). There are 16 residues in the CDR3. V was cut by 3 bases and J by 4 bases, with 15 bases left in between. Germline V gene data show CDR1 as SEHNR and CDR2 as FQNEAQ (reference sequence). CDR3 DNA: TGTGCCAGCAGCTTGGGGGGCGGTCGTTTTAATGAAAAACTGTTTTTT. Its translation is CASSLGGGRFNEKLFF. Variable domain in full (rest from reference TRBV7-9 and TRBJ1-4): DTGVSQNPRHKITKRGQNVTFRCDPISEHNRLYWYRQTLGQGPEFLTYFQNEAQLEKSRLLSDRFSAERPKGSFSTLEIQRTEQGDSAMYLCASSLGGGRFNEKLFFGSGTQLSVL.

The J gene is TRBJ1-4, the V gene TRBV4-1; 9 positions agree with TRBD1. Germline CDR1 MGHRA, CDR2 YSYEKL. The ends lost 4 bases at V and 5 bases at J; junction bases unmatched: 8. This CDR3 region has 16 residues. Here the CDR3 reads CASSPGQGLKNEKLFF. The CDR3 DNA sequence: TGCGCCAGCAGCCCGGGACAGGGTTTAAAGAATGAAAAACTGTTTTTT.

The chain carries TRBV11-1 and TRBJ2-6; D ambiguous. Trimming stripped 1 base from V and 1 base from J, with 2 bases between. There are 14 residues in the CDR3. Looked up from germline, CDR1 is SGHAT and CDR2 is FQDESV (reference sequence). CDR3 amino acids: CASSLGSGANVLTF. DNA of the CDR3: TGTGCCAGCAGCTTAGGTTCTGGGGCCAACGTCCTGACTTTC.

This chain uses TRBV2 with TRBJ2-3, with a weak D call TRBD2 (7 bases). V lost 6 bases, J lost 4 bases, and 23 bases lay in between. The CDR3 length is 17 residues. Germline V gives CDR1 SNHLY, CDR2 FYNNEI. In DNA form, the CDR3 reads TGTGCCAGCAGGCTCGGCGGGGGACAAGGTCCCGCAGATACGCAGTATTTT. Translated: CASRLGGGQGPADTQYF. Looking up the rest from reference TRBV2 and TRBJ2-3 gives the full variable domain: EPEVTQTPSHQVTQMGQEVILRCVPISNHLYFYWYRQILGQKVEFLVSFYNNEISEKSEIFDDQFSVERPDGSNFTLKIRSTKLEDSAMYFCASRLGGGQGPADTQYFGPGTRLTVL.

The chain employs TRBV6-4 and TRBJ1-5; the D gene is possibly TRBD1 (5 bases). V was cut by 6 bases and J by 1 base, with 7 bases left in between. The germline gives CDR1 MRHNA, CDR2 SNTAGT. The CDR3 has 13 residues. The CDR3 DNA reads TGTGCCAGCAGCGGGGACAGCAATCAGCCCCAGCATTTT. Translating gives CASSGDSNQPQHF.

The J gene is TRBJ1-4, the V gene TRBV5-1, with 8 positions matching TRBD1. V was clipped by 4 bases and J by 3 bases; unmatched bases: 20. Germline CDR1 is SGHRS and CDR2 is YFSETQ. This CDR3 contains 20 residues. The CDR3 is CASSQGQGPGRLEANEKLFF. CDR3 nucleotides: TGCGCCAGCAGCCAAGGACAGGGTCCCGGTCGATTAGAGGCTAATGAAAAACTGTTTTTT.

The chain combines TRBV28 with TRBJ1-6; D is unclear. Trimming stripped 8 bases from V and 11 bases from J, with 16 bases between. The CDR3 totals 13 residues. CDR1 and CDR2 (germline): MDHEN, SYDVKM. CDR3 loop: CASLQFWATPLHF. The CDR3 nucleotides are TGTGCCAGCCTACAGTTCTGGGCAACACCCCTCCACTTT.

The genes are TRBV10-1 and TRBJ2-1; D gene uncertain. The CDR3 length is 12 residues. The germline CDR1 and CDR2 sequences are WNHNN and SYGVQD (reference sequence). With 7 bases removed from V and 10 bases from J, the gap between germline ends came to 14 bases. The CDR3: CASIGDMGEQFF. The DNA of the CDR3 is TGCGCCAGCATTGGAGATATGGGCGAGCAGTTCTTC.

The rearrangement uses TRBV5-1 and TRBJ1-2; 7 bases are a match to TRBD1. This CDR3 is 15 amino acids long. CDR1 is SGHRS, CDR2 YFSETQ, per germline. V shed 0 bases, J shed 10 bases, and the junction held 12 bases outside the gene matches. Written as DNA, the CDR3 is TGCGCCAGCAGCTTGGCCGGGACAGTAAATACGGACTACACCTTC. This codes for CASSLAGTVNTDYTF.

This rearrangement joins TRBV6-5 to TRBJ1-1, with 7 bases identical to TRBD1. With V trimmed by 0 bases and J by 3 bases, 4 bases remained unmatched. The CDR3 loop spans 15 amino acids. Germline lookup yields CDR1 MNHEY and CDR2 SVGAGI. The CDR3 region is CASSYSNRGDTEAFF. The CDR3 DNA follows: TGTGCCAGCAGTTACTCGAACAGGGGAGACACTGAAGCTTTCTTT.

The chain is built from TRBV10-2 and TRBJ1-2; D not resolved. This CDR3 has 13 amino acids. Germline CDR1 WSHSY, CDR2 SAAADI. V was clipped by 4 bases and J by 4 bases, with 10 bases between them. CDR3 nucleotides: TGCGCCAGCAGTGCGTTGCTTGGCTATGGCTACACCTTC. Translating gives CASSALLGYGYTF.